These 2 T cell receptor beta chains were all obtained from the same sample, sequenced in a study of T cells in Graves' hyperthyroidism and ophthalmopathy. Researchers amplified the TCR beta CDR3 regions from RNA transcripts. HTBI primers were used for first-round RT-PCR of the TCR CDR3. TCRdb ran MiXCR on the multiplex PCR reads and lists one entry per CDR3 protein. The sample has about 610,000 distinct CDR3 sequences; roughly 15% are singletons. The sequencing input was blood. These receptors all stem from a woman in her thirties or forties with Graves' ophthalmopathy.

This clonotype was picked up many times. The rearrangement joins TRBV11-2 to TRBJ2-5; no reliable D call. Per germline, CDR1 SGHAT and CDR2 FQNNGV. Trimming stripped 0 bases from V and 1 base from J, with 6 bases between. The CDR3 is 14 amino acids. DNA of the CDR3: TGTGCCAGCAGCTTAGAGGGCAGCCAAGAGACCCAGTACTTC. It yields the protein CASSLEGSQETQYF.

This clonotype has at least ten counts. The chain joins TRBV15 to TRBJ2-2, with TRBD1 as a possible D gene (6 bases). Germline V gene sequence: CDR1 LNHNV, CDR2 YYDKDF (reference sequence). CDR3 length: 15 amino acids. The ends were cut back, 1 base at V and 6 bases at J, with 12 bases in the middle. In DNA, the CDR3 is TGTGCCACCAGCAGAGTACGAGGGGGAGCCGGGGAGCTGTTTTTT. Residues: CATSRVRGGAGELFF.